The 32 T cell receptor beta chains reported below all come from one sample, sequenced in a study of metastatic and nonmetastatic thyroid tumors. Treatment of any kind had been given to no patient before thyroid surgery. TCRdb re-clonotyped the PCR reads through MiXCR. The sample records tens of thousands of clones, 33% being singletons. Sequencing was done on a sample of tumor tissue. The receptors were sampled from a female donor with papillary thyroid cancer or a benign thyroid nodule (not recorded which). Some clones in this sample may be carry-over from other donors' samples.

This clone was seen a handful of times. V usage is TRBV28 and J usage is TRBJ2-7; TRBD1 might be the D (6 bases). The V gene lost 6 bases and the J gene lost 2 bases, with 20 bases spanning the gap. Per germline, CDR1 MDHEN and CDR2 SYDVKM. The CDR3 has 16 residues. The CDR3 sequence: CASRGNRARLTYEQYF. CDR3 DNA sequence: TGTGCCAGCAGAGGCAACAGGGCCCGCCTTACCTACGAGCAGTACTTC.

This rearrangement joins TRBV11-1 to TRBJ1-2, with a tentative D call TRBD1 (5 bases). Trimming cost V 5 bases and J 8 bases, with 15 bases left between them. This CDR3 is built from 13 residues. Germline CDR1 reads SGHAT; CDR2 reads FQDESV (reference sequence). CDR3 bases: TGTGCCAGCAGCATCCTCGGGGGGAACGGCTACACCTTC. Protein sequence: CASSILGGNGYTF.

The chain carries TRBV3-1 and TRBJ2-7, with TRBD2 as a possible D gene (6 bases). The CDR3 totals 16 residues. The ends were cut back, 0 bases at V and 2 bases at J, with 14 bases in the middle. Germline V gene data show CDR1 as LGHDT and CDR2 as YNNKEL (reference sequence). CDR3 residues: CASSQDFAGMAYEQYF. The CDR3 DNA reads TGTGCCAGCAGCCAAGATTTTGCGGGGATGGCCTACGAGCAGTACTTC.

This clone was found many times. V is TRBV6-1 and J is TRBJ2-7, with D maybe TRBD2 (5 bases). V was clipped by 4 bases and J by 3 bases, with 7 bases between them. The CDR3 has 12 residues. Germline V gene sequence: CDR1 MNHNS, CDR2 SASEGT. CDR3 DNA sequence: TGTGCCAGCAGTGGGGGAGACTACGAGCAGTACTTC. This gives the protein CASSGGDYEQYF.

A few counts support this clone. This chain joins TRBV27 and TRBJ2-7, with 8 bases aligning to TRBD2. Germline-derived CDR1 and CDR2 are MNHEY and SMNVEV (reference sequence). The J segment lost 1 base and the V segment lost 9 bases, leaving 14 bases of the junction unmatched. The CDR3 is made up of 16 amino acids. The CDR3 spells CASSDQGGLGSYEQYF. CDR3 sequence (DNA): TGTGCCAGTTCCGACCAAGGGGGACTAGGGTCCTACGAGCAGTACTTC.

Concerning this clone itself: At one boundary the junction diverges from the germline segment, which might be a read error. This chain links TRBV13 with TRBJ2-7; a possible D gene is TRBD2 (5 bases). Germline CDR1 and CDR2: PRHDT and FYEKMQ (reference sequence). This CDR3 spans 15 amino acids. The CDR3 DNA sequence: TGTGCCGGCAGCCCCGGCCTGGACGGAGGATACGAGCAGTACTTC. Amino acids: CAGSPGLDGGYEQYF.

The chain links TRBV6-1 to TRBJ2-5; 8 bases align to TRBD2. The germline CDR1 and CDR2 sequences are MNHNS and SASEGT. The J segment lost 3 bases and the V segment lost 7 bases, leaving 7 bases of the junction unmatched. This CDR3 spans 14 amino acids. This CDR3 is CASTAAGEKETQYF. CDR3 nucleotide sequence: TGTGCCAGCACCGCAGCGGGAGAAAAAGAGACCCAGTACTTC.

This clone was observed a few times. The rearrangement joins TRBV7-9 to TRBJ2-7; no definite D call. Germline V lookup: CDR1 SEHNR, CDR2 FQNEAQ (reference sequence). The CDR3 spans 12 residues. Trimming took off 5 bases at V and 0 bases at J, with 5 bases between the two ends. For the CDR3, the DNA is TGTGCCAGCAGCCACAGCTCCTACGAGCAGTACTTC. Translated, it gives CASSHSSYEQYF.

The chain is built from TRBV4-1 and TRBJ2-7, with D possibly matching TRBD2 (5 bases). Germline V gene data show CDR1 as MGHRA and CDR2 as YSYEKL. The V end lost 0 bases, the J end lost 6 bases, and 15 bases lay between the germline ends. The length of the CDR3 is 15 residues. The CDR3 loop is CASSQDPRVVGEQYF. CDR3 DNA: TGCGCCAGCAGCCAAGATCCGCGGGTCGTTGGCGAGCAGTACTTC.

The chain is built from TRBV9 and TRBJ1-2, with TRBD1 identical over 9 bases. The CDR3 runs to 19 residues. The trim removed 1 base at V and 4 bases at J, leaving 17 bases unmatched. Looked up from germline, CDR1 is SGDLS and CDR2 is YYNGEE. The CDR3 protein is CASSVNGGTGKTLGYGYTF. In nucleotides, the CDR3 is TGTGCCAGCAGCGTAAACGGGGGGACAGGGAAGACCCTGGGCTATGGCTACACCTTC.

The chain is built from TRBV11-2 and TRBJ2-7; D remains ambiguous. V was pared by 1 base and J by 0 bases, with 13 bases between. Germline lookup yields CDR1 SGHAT and CDR2 FQNNGV. The CDR3 totals 16 residues. In nucleotides, the CDR3 is TGTGCCAGCAGCTTAGGAAGGTCCAGAAGCTCCTACGAGCAGTACTTC. This sequence encodes CASSLGRSRSSYEQYF.

This clone was recorded only once. One junction end disagrees with the germline gene, perhaps due to a read error. V gene TRBV7-6 combines with J gene TRBJ2-1; 8 bases match TRBD2. Germline V gene sequence: CDR1 SGHVS, CDR2 FNYEAQ. This CDR3 contains 16 residues. CDR3 protein: CASSLAGLAGYNEQFF. Here the CDR3 DNA reads TGTGCTAGCAGCTTAGCAGGACTAGCCGGATACAATGAGCAGTTCTTC.

This clone was picked up many times. This rearrangement joins TRBV11-2 to TRBJ1-3; D perhaps matches TRBD1 (5 bases). This CDR3 has 15 residues. Trimming removed 5 bases from V and 2 bases from J, with 13 bases in between. CDR1 SGHAT and CDR2 FQNNGV come from the germline V gene. CDR3 coding DNA: TGTGCCAGCAGCAACCAGGGTCAGGCTGGAAACACCATATATTTT. Translated, it gives CASSNQGQAGNTIYF.

The J gene is TRBJ2-2, the V gene TRBV7-6; D is unclear. V was pared by 3 bases and J by 1 base, with 6 bases between. The CDR3 is 14 amino acids. The germline gives CDR1 SGHVS, CDR2 FNYEAQ. The CDR3 here is CASSFNQNTGELFF. The CDR3, as DNA: TGTGCCAGCAGCTTTAATCAGAACACCGGGGAGCTGTTTTTT.

This clone was picked up a small number of times. CDR3 sequence: CASSLSFGWRYNEQFF. The CDR3 DNA follows: TGTGCCAGCAGTTTGAGTTTCGGGTGGAGGTACAATGAGCAGTTCTTC. The chain links TRBV28 to TRBJ2-1, with D tentatively TRBD2 (5 bases). The CDR3 spans 16 residues. Trimming removed 3 bases at V and 4 bases at J, with 16 bases between. Germline V lookup: CDR1 MDHEN, CDR2 SYDVKM.

The chain is built from TRBV3-1 and TRBJ1-1; D remains ambiguous. Germline V gene sequence: CDR1 LGHDT, CDR2 YNNKEL (reference sequence). V was trimmed by 1 base and J by 3 bases, leaving 6 bases between them. This CDR3 is built from 13 residues. CDR3 residues: CASSQVRYTEAFF. The CDR3 DNA reads TGTGCCAGCAGCCAAGTTAGATACACTGAAGCTTTCTTT.

In this sample, this clone turned up a few times. The chain recombines TRBV24-1 with TRBJ2-5; 9 nucleotides match TRBD1. J lost 5 bases, V lost 4 bases, and 7 bases had no gene match. The CDR3 covers 15 residues. Germline V lookup: CDR1 KGHDR, CDR2 SFDVKD. CDR3 sequence: CATSDSTGGHETQYF. As DNA, the CDR3 is TGTGCCACCAGTGACAGCACAGGGGGCCACGAGACCCAGTACTTC.

This clone was detected only a few times. The chain carries TRBV6-2 or TRBV6-3 and TRBJ2-1; 7 positions agree with TRBD1. V was pared by 5 bases and J by 0 bases, with 4 bases of the junction left unmatched. This CDR3 is 15 amino acids long. Germline V gene sequence: CDR1 MNHEY, CDR2 SVGEGT. CDR3 residues: CASSLQGSSYNEQFF. Here the CDR3 DNA reads TGTGCCAGCAGTCTACAGGGGAGCTCCTACAATGAGCAGTTCTTC.

By share, this clone ranks as large. V is TRBV30 and J is TRBJ1-4; 10 bases line up with TRBD1. V gave up 3 bases and J gave up 7 bases; unmatched junction bases: 5. Germline-derived CDR1 and CDR2 are GTSNPN and SVGIG (reference sequence). This CDR3 has 14 amino acids. The CDR3: CAWRGTGESEKLFF. The CDR3 bases are TGTGCCTGGAGGGGGACAGGGGAGAGTGAAAAACTGTTTTTT.

This clone showed up just a few times. The CDR3 loop is CASSLIVGTYNEQFF. The CDR3 DNA follows: TGTGCCAGTAGCCTCATAGTCGGGACCTACAATGAGCAGTTCTTC. The chain combines TRBV19 with TRBJ2-1, with a weak D call TRBD2 (5 bases). This CDR3 is 15 amino acids long. Trimming shortened V by 6 bases and J by 2 bases, and 14 bases separated the two germline ends. The germline V gene encodes CDR1 LNHDA and CDR2 SQIVND (reference sequence).

This clone was seen a single time. The V and J genes are TRBV5-1 and TRBJ1-1; D is undetermined. Germline values: CDR1 SGHRS, CDR2 YFSETQ. The CDR3 runs 13 residues. Trimming took 5 bases from V and 0 from J, leaving 8 bases between them. This CDR3 reads CASRGIMNTEAFF. CDR3 nucleotides: TGCGCCAGCAGGGGCATAATGAACACTGAAGCTTTCTTT.

The chain uses TRBV11-2 and TRBJ2-7, with 7 bases matching TRBD1. From germline, CDR1 is SGHAT and CDR2 FQNNGV. CDR3 length equals 14 residues. With 1 base clipped from V and 1 base from J, the junction kept 1 base outside the gene matches. The CDR3 region is CASSLVRGSYEQYF. For the CDR3, the DNA is TGTGCCAGCAGCTTAGTCAGGGGGTCCTACGAGCAGTACTTC.

The gene calls are TRBV13 and TRBJ2-7, with 8 bases lining up with TRBD2. V trimming: 1 base; J trimming: 0 bases; junction bases outside the gene matches: 2. This CDR3 region has 15 residues. Germline V gene data show CDR1 as PRHDT and CDR2 as FYEKMQ (reference sequence). In DNA form, the CDR3 reads TGTGCCAGCAGCTTAGACGGGACTAGCTCCTACGAGCAGTACTTC. Residues: CASSLDGTSSYEQYF.

The J gene is TRBJ2-3, the V gene TRBV7-2; D uncertain. V gave up 0 bases and J gave up 0 bases, with 7 bases separating them. This CDR3 has 15 residues. The germline V gene has CDR1 SGHTA and CDR2 FQGNSA. DNA for the CDR3: TGTGCCAGCAGCTTAGCCGGGCCTAGCACAGATACGCAGTATTTT. It codes for CASSLAGPSTDTQYF. Filled out from reference TRBV7-2 and TRBJ2-3, the complete variable domain reads GAGVSQSPSNKVTEKGKDVELRCDPISGHTALYWYRQSLGQGLEFLIYFQGNSAPDKSGLPSDRFSAERTGGSVSTLTIQRTQQEDSAVYLCASSLAGPSTDTQYFGPGTRLTVL.

Concerning this clone: The same CDR3 is also encoded by other DNA sequences in this sample. V gene TRBV6-1 combines with J gene TRBJ1-3, with a possible D match to TRBD1 (6 bases). The CDR3 covers 15 residues. The V end was cut by 7 bases, the J end by 4 bases, with 17 bases between. CDR1 and CDR2 from the germline V gene are MNHNS and SASEGT. CDR3 sequence reads: CASTKTGQSGNTIYF. CDR3 DNA: TGTGCCAGCACCAAGACAGGACAATCGGGAAACACCATATATTTT.

The rearrangement joins TRBV6-4 to TRBJ2-2, with D tentatively TRBD2 (5 bases). Germline V gives CDR1 MRHNA, CDR2 SNTAGT. CDR3 length: 14 amino acids. The germline V and J ends were trimmed by 0 bases and 6 bases, with 8 bases remaining between them. CDR3 nucleotide sequence: TGTGCCAGCAGTGACTCGAGGGCCCCCGGGGAGCTGTTTTTT. This translates into CASSDSRAPGELFF.

This clone was picked up a small number of times. The rearrangement links TRBV20-1 to TRBJ2-1; 9 bases are shared with TRBD1. J gave up 12 bases and V 0 bases, and 15 bases lay outside the gene matches. The CDR3 has 16 amino acids. Germline CDR1 is DFQATT and CDR2 is SNEGSKA (reference sequence). CDR3 DNA sequence: TGCAGTGCTAGAGACCCCCGCCCGGGACAGGGAATAAGGCAGTTCTTC. Its translation is CSARDPRPGQGIRQFF.

The genes are TRBV12-3 or TRBV12-4 and TRBJ2-5; D assignment may be TRBD1 or TRBD2 (5 bases each). The CDR3 contains 17 residues. V lost 6 bases and J lost 0, with 20 bases in between. CDR3 nucleotides: TGTGCCAGCAGATCCCCCCGGGACCGCCCTTACCAAGAGACCCAGTACTTC. This encodes CASRSPRDRPYQETQYF.

This clone came up many times. This chain connects TRBV30 to TRBJ2-7; a weak D match, TRBD1 (6 bases). Trimming took off 3 bases at V and 2 bases at J, with 11 bases between the two ends. The CDR3 is made up of 13 amino acids. Germline-derived CDR1 and CDR2 are GTSNPN and SVGIG (reference sequence). In DNA, the CDR3 is TGTGCCTGGAGGCGACAGGAGACCTACGAGCAGTACTTC. This sequence encodes CAWRRQETYEQYF.

This clone has just a few counts. V and J are TRBV15 and TRBJ1-5; tentatively, D is TRBD1 (5 bases). Germline V gene lookup returns CDR1 LNHNV and CDR2 YYDKDF (reference sequence). There are 14 residues in the CDR3. Trimming removed 1 base at V and 6 bases at J, with 10 bases between. CDR3 residues: CATSRAGMSQPQHF. The CDR3 DNA reads as TGTGCCACCAGCAGAGCAGGGATGAGTCAGCCCCAGCATTTT.

The chain combines TRBV6-1 with TRBJ2-7, with TRBD2 matching 7 bases. The ends lost 5 bases at V and 2 bases at J; junction bases unmatched: 12. Germline V CDR1 and CDR2: MNHNS, SASEGT. CDR3 size: 16 residues. For the CDR3, the DNA is TGTGCCAGCAGTCAACCACATGACAGCGGGACCTACGAGCAGTACTTC. Encoded protein: CASSQPHDSGTYEQYF.

The V and J genes are TRBV7-9 and TRBJ1-2; D remains unclear. The CDR3 has 11 residues. V lost 6 bases, J lost 8 bases, and 10 bases lay in between. CDR1 and CDR2 from the germline V gene are SEHNR and FQNEAQ (reference sequence). For the CDR3, the DNA is TGTGCCAGCAGTCTTAACATCGGCTACACCTTC. Translation: CASSLNIGYTF.